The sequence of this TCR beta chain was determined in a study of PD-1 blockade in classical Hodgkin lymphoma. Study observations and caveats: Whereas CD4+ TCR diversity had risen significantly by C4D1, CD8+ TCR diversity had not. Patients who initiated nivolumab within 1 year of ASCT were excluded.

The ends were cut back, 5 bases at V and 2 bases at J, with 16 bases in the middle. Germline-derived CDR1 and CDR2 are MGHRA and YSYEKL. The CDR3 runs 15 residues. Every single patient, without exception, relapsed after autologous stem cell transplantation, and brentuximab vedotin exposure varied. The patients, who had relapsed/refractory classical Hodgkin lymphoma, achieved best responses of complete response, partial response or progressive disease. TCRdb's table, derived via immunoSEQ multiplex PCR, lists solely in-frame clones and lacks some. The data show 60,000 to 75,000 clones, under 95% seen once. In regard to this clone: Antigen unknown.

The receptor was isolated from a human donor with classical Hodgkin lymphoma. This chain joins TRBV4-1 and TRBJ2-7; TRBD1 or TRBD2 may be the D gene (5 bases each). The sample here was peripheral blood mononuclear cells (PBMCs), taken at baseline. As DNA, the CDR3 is TGCGCCAGCAGCTTGGGGGAATCCCCTACCTACGAGCAGTACTTC. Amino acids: CASSLGESPTYEQYF.